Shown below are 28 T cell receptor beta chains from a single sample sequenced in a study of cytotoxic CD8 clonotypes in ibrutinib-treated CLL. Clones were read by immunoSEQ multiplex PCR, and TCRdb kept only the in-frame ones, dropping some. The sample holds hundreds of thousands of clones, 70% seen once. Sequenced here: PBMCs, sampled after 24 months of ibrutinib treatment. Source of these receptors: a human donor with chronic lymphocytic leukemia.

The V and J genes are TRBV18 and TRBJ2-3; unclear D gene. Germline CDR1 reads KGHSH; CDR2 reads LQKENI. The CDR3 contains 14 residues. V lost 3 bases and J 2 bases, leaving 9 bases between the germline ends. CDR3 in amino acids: CASSPWQNTDTQYF. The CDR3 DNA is TGTGCCAGCTCACCCTGGCAGAACACAGATACGCAGTATTTT.

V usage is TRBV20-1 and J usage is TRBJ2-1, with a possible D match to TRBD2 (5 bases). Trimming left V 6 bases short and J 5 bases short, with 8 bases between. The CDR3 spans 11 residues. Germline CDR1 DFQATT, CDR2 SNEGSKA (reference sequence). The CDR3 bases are TGCAGTGCGGGGAGCAACAATGAGCAGTTCTTC. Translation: CSAGSNNEQFF.

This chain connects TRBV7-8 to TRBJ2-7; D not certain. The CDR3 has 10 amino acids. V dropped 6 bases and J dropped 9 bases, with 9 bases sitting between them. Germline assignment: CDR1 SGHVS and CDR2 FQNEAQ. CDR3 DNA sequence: TGTGCCAGCAGGGCCGGGCCGCAGTACTTC. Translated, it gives CASRAGPQYF.

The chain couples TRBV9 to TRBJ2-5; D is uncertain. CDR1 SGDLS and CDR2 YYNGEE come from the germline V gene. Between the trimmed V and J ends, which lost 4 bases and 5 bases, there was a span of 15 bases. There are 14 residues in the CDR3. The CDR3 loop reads CASSSDPWTETQYF. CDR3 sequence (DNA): TGTGCCAGCAGCTCGGACCCTTGGACGGAGACCCAGTACTTC.

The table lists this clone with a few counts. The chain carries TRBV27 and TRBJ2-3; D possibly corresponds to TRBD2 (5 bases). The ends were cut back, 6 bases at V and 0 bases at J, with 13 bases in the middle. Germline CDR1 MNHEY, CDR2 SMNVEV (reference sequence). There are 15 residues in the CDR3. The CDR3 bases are TGTGCCAGCAGCCTAAGAGGGCCCAGCACAGATACGCAGTATTTT. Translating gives CASSLRGPSTDTQYF.

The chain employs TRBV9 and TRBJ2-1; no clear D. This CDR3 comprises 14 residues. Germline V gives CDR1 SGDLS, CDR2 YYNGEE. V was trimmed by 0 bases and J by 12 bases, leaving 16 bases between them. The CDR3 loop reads CASSVDINNERQFF. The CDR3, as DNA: TGTGCCAGCAGCGTAGATATAAACAATGAGCGGCAGTTCTTC.

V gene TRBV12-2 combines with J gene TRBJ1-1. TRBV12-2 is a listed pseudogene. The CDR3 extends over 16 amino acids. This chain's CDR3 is CASRPFRRGGGPEAFF. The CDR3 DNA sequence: TGTGCAAGTCGCCCATTCCGAAGGGGCGGAGGACCTGAAGCTTTCTTT.

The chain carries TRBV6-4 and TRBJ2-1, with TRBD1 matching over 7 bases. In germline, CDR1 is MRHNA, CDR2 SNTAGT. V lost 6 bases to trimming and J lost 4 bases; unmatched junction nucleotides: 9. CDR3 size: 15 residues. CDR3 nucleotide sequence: TGTGCCAGCAGCGCTACAGGGGATTTGTACAATGAGCAGTTCTTC. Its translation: CASSATGDLYNEQFF.

Written as DNA, the CDR3 is TGTGCCAGCAGAGGACAGGGCCCGAGGTGGGAGACCCAGTACTTC. It yields the protein CASRGQGPRWETQYF. The chain couples TRBV7-8 to TRBJ2-5; 8 nucleotides align to TRBD1. Looked up from germline, CDR1 is SGHVS and CDR2 is FQNEAQ. The CDR3 consists of 15 residues. V shed 6 bases and J 5 bases; nucleotides not matched to a gene: 11.

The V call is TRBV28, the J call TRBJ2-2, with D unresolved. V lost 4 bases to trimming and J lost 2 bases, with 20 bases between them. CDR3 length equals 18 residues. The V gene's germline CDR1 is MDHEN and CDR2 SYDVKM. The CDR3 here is CASSSPVTLVGNTGELFF. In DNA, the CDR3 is TGTGCCAGCAGTTCCCCCGTGACCCTAGTCGGAAACACCGGGGAGCTGTTTTTT.

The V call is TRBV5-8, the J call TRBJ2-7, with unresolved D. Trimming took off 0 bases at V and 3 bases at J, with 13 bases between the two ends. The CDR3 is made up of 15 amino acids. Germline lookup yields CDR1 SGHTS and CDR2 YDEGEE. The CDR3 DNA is TGTGCCAGCAGCTTGGGGACGGAACCATTCTACGAGCAGTACTTC. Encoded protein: CASSLGTEPFYEQYF.

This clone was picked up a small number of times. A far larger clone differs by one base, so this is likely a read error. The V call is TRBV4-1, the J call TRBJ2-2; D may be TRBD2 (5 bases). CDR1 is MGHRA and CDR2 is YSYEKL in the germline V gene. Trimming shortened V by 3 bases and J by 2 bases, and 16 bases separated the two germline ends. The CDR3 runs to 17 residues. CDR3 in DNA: TGCGCCAGCAGCCAGGGGAGAAGGCCGCTTAACACCGGGGAGCTGTTTTTT. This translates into CASSQGRRPLNTGELFF.

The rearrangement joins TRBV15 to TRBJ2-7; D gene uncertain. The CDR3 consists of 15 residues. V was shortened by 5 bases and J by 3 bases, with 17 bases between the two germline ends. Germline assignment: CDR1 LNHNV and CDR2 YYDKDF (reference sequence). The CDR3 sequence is CATSVEAAGYYEQYF. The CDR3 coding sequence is TGTGCCACCAGCGTCGAGGCAGCCGGCTACTACGAGCAGTACTTC.

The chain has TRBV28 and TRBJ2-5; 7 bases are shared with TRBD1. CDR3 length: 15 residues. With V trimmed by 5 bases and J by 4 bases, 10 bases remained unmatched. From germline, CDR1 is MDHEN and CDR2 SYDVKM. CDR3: CASSPHTGVGETQYF. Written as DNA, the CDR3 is TGTGCCAGCAGTCCACACACAGGGGTGGGAGAGACCCAGTACTTC.

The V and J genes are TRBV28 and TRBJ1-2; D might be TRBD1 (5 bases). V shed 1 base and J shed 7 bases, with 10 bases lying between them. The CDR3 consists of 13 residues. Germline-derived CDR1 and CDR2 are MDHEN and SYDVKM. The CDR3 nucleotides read TGTGCCAGCAGTTTATCCACAGGCGGTGGCTACACCTTC. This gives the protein CASSLSTGGGYTF.

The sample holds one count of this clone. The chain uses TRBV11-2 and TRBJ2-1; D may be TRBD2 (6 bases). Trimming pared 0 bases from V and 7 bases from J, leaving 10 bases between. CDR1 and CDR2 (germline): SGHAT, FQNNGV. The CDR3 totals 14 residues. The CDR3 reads CASSLDGGRNEQFF. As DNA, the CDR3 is TGTGCCAGCAGCTTAGATGGAGGGAGGAATGAGCAGTTCTTC.

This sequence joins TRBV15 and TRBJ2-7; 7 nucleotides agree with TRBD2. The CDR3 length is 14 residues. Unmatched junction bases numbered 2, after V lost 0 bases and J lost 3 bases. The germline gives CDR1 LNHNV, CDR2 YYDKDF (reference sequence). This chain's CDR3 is CATSREGGFYEQYF. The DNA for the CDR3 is TGTGCCACCAGCAGAGAGGGGGGGTTCTACGAGCAGTACTTC.

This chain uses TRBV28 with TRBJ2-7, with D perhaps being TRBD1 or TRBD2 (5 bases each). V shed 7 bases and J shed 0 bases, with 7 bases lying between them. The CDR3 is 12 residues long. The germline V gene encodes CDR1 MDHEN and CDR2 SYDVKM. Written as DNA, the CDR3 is TGTGCCAGCACCGGGGCCTCCTACGAGCAGTACTTC. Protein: CASTGASYEQYF.

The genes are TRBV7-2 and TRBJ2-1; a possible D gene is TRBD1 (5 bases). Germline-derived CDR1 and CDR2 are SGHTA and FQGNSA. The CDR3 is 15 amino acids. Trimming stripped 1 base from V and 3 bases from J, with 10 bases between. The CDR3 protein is CASSLEDNRYNEQFF. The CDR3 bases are TGTGCCAGCAGCTTAGAGGACAACCGCTACAATGAGCAGTTCTTC.

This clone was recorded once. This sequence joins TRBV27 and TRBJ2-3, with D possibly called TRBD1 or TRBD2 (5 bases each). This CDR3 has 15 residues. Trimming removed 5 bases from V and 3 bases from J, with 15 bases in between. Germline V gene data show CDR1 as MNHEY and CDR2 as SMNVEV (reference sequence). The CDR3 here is CASSQILEGTDTQYF. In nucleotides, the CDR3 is TGTGCCAGCAGTCAAATCTTAGAGGGGACAGATACGCAGTATTTT.

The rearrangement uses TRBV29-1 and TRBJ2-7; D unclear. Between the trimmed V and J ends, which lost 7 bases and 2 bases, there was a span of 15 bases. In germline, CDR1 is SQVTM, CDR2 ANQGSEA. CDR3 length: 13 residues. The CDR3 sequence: CSATLTPPYEQYF. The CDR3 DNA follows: TGCAGCGCGACCCTCACTCCTCCCTACGAGCAGTACTTC.

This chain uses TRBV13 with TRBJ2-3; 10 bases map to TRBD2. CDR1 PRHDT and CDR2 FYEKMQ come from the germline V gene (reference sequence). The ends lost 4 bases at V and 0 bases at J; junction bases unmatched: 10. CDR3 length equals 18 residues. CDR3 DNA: TGTGCCAGCAGCTCCAGGACTAGCGGAGGTGGAAGCACAGATACGCAGTATTTT. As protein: CASSSRTSGGGSTDTQYF. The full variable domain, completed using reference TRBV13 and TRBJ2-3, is AAGVIQSPRHLIKEKRETATLKCYPIPRHDTVYWYQQGPGQDPQFLISFYEKMQSDKGSIPDRFSAQQFSDYHSELNMSSLELGDSALYFCASSSRTSGGGSTDTQYFGPGTRLTVL.

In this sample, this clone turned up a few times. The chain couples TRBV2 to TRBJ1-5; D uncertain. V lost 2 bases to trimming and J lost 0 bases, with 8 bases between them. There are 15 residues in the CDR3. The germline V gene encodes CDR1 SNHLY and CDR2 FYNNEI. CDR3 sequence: CASSETMDSNQPQHF. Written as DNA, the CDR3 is TGTGCCAGCAGTGAAACAATGGATAGCAATCAGCCCCAGCATTTT.

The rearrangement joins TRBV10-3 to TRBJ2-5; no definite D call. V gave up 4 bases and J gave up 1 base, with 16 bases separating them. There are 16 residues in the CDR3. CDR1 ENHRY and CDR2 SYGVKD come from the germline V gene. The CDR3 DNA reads TGTGCCATCAGTGTTTCTGTAATACAGACCCAAGAGACCCAGTACTTC. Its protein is CAISVSVIQTQETQYF.

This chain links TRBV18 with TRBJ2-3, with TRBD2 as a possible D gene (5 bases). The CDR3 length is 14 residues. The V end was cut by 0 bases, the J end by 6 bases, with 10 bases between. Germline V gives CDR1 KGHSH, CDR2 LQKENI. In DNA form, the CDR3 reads TGTGCCAGCTCACCACCTTCTTCGGGGGATACGCAGTATTTT. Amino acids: CASSPPSSGDTQYF.

The CDR3 protein is CASSSTLPDTQYF. Written as DNA, the CDR3 is TGTGCCAGCAGCTCCACCTTACCAGATACGCAGTATTTT. The gene calls are TRBV11-3 and TRBJ2-3, with no clear D. The germline V gene encodes CDR1 SGHNT and CDR2 YENEEA. Trimming stripped 4 bases from V and 4 bases from J, with 9 bases between. This CDR3 contains 13 residues.

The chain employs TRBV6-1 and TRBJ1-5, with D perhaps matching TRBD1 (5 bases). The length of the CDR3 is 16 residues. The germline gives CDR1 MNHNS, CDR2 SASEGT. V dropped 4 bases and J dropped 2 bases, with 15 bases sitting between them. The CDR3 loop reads CASSVTVPLRNQPQHF. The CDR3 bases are TGTGCCAGCAGTGTGACAGTTCCCCTTCGCAATCAGCCCCAGCATTTT.

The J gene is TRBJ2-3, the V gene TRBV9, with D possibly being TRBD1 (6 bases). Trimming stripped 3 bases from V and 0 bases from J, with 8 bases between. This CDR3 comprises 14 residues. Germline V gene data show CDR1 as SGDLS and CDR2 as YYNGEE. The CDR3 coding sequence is TGTGCCAGCAGCGGTACAGGGAGCACAGATACGCAGTATTTT. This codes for CASSGTGSTDTQYF. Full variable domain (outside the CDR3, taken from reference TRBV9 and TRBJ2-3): DSGVTQTPKHLITATGQRVTLRCSPRSGDLSVYWYQQSLDQGLQFLIQYYNGEERAKGNILERFSAQQFPDLHSELNLSSLELGDSALYFCASSGTGSTDTQYFGPGTRLTVL.